This T cell receptor beta chain originates from a study of T-cell reconstitution after alpha-beta-depleted transplantation in children. Study-wide results and limits: Some patients showed high day-60 TCRbeta diversity, which derived from surviving recipient T cells and thymic progenitors. In patients about two months after transplant, alpha-beta T cells reportedly arose from several hundred expanded graft clones. Newly produced T cells mostly accounted for T-cell counts and diversity one year post-transplant.

Unique molecular identifiers were incorporated into the prepared TCRbeta library. Each CDR3 protein is one row after TCRdb ran MiXCR on the PCR reads. The sample has about 980,000 distinct CDR3 sequences, about 29% seen once. As regards this clonotype: Its target is unknown.

Germline values: CDR1 SGHVS, CDR2 FNYEAQ. The CDR3 is 18 residues long. With 1 base clipped from V and 2 bases from J, the junction kept 8 bases outside the gene matches. The receptor comes from a boy younger than two who had a stem cell transplant for SCID, so the T cells may come from the graft donor. The sequenced sample was PBMCs, mostly from graft donor cells, obtained 360 days after TCRalphabeta/CD19-depleted stem cell transplant. V gene TRBV7-6 combines with J gene TRBJ2-5; TRBD2 matches 12 bases. This CDR3 reads CASSLGFLLAGGQETQYF. The CDR3 DNA is TGTGCCAGCAGCTTAGGCTTTCTGCTAGCGGGGGGGCAAGAGACCCAGTACTTC.